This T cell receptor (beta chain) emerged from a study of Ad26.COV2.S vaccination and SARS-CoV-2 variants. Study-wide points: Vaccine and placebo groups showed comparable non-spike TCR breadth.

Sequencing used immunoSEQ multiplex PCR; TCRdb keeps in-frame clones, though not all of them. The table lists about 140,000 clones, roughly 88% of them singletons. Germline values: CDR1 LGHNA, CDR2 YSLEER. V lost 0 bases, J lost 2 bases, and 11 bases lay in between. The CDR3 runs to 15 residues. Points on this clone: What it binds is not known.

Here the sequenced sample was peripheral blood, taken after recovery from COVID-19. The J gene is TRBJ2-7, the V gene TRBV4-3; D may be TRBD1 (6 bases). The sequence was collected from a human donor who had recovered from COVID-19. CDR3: CASSQDRAGAYEQYF. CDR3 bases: TGCGCCAGCAGCCAAGACAGGGCAGGGGCCTACGAGCAGTACTTC.